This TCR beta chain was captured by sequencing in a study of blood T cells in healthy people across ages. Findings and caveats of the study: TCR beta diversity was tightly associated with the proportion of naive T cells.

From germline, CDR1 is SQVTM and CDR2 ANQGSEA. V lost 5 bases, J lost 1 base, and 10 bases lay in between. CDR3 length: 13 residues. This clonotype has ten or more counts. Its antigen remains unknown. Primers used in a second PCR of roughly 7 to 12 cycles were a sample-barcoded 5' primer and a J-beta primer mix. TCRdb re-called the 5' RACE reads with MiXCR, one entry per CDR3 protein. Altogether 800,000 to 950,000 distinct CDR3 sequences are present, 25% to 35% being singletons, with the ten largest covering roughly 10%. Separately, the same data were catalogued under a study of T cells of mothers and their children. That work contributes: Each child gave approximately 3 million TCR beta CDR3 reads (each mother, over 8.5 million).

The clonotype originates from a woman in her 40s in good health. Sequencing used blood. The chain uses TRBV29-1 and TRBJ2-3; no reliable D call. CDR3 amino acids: CSVHGVGTDTQYF. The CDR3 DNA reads TGCAGCGTTCATGGTGTGGGCACAGATACGCAGTATTTT.